A selection of T cell receptor beta chains follows, all from one sample in a study of T cell changes during pregnancy in multiple sclerosis. Measured with immunoSEQ multiplex PCR; TCRdb has only the in-frame clones, and not every one. This table has just under 95,000 clones, over 80% appearing once. This specimen consisted of peripheral blood, obtained in the first trimester of pregnancy. Receptors were obtained from a female donor with multiple sclerosis, enrolled in a pregnancy study. CDR3s include the opening cysteine and the closing phenylalanine or tryptophan. A D gene is named only where the DNA matches it firmly. Rows may omit the clone size; those that give it use once, few, many or a size class.

V	size	J	D	CDR3	DNA
TRBV7-8	-	TRBJ2-5	TRBD2	CASSPKGLAGVGVETQYF	TGTGCCAGCAGCCCCAAGGGACTAGCGGGAGTGGGTGTGGAGACCCAGTACTTC
TRBV2	-	TRBJ1-2	-	CASSERGSGLTFSGYTF	TGTGCCAGCAGTGAAAGAGGGTCGGGGTTGACATTCTCTGGCTACACCTTC
TRBV2	-	TRBJ2-7	TRBD2	CASSDPGGYSYEQYF	TGTGCCAGCAGTGATCCGGGGGGTTACTCCTACGAGCAGTACTTC
TRBV19	-	TRBJ2-6	TRBD1	CASNRGAANVLTF	TGTGCCAGCAACAGGGGGGCGGCCAACGTCCTGACTTTC
TRBV29-1	-	TRBJ2-1	TRBD1	CSAMGQRNEQFF	TGCAGCGCCATGGGACAGAGAAATGAGCAGTTCTTC
TRBV29-1	-	TRBJ2-3	TRBD1	CSVSRGRGDTQYF	TGCAGCGTTAGTAGGGGGCGCGGGGATACGCAGTATTTT
TRBV5-1	-	TRBJ2-3	-	CASSLGAGTDTQYF	TGCGCCAGCAGCTTGGGGGCAGGCACAGATACGCAGTATTTT
TRBV6-1	-	TRBJ2-7	TRBD2	CASRLAGSSYEQYF	TGTGCCAGCAGGCTAGCGGGGAGCTCCTACGAGCAGTACTTC
TRBV5-4	-	TRBJ2-2	TRBD2	CASSLTSGSAGELFF	TGTGCCAGCAGTTTGACTAGCGGGAGTGCCGGGGAGCTGTTTTTT
TRBV4-2	-	TRBJ2-1	TRBD2	CASSRGGVSTYNEQFF	TGTGCCAGCAGCCGGGGGGGGGTGAGCACCTACAATGAGCAGTTCTTC
TRBV7-9	-	TRBJ1-2	-	CASSSGPGGYTF	TGTGCCAGCAGTTCAGGGCCTGGTGGCTACACCTTC
TRBV25-1	-	TRBJ1-1	TRBD1	CASSPPGQGWTEAFF	TGTGCCAGCAGTCCTCCGGGACAGGGTTGGACTGAAGCTTTCTTT
TRBV6-5	-	TRBJ2-7	TRBD2	CASSYSSGSPSYEQYF	TGTGCCAGCAGTTACTCTAGCGGGAGTCCTTCCTACGAGCAGTACTTC
TRBV6-5	once	TRBJ1-2	-	CASNRGGPNYGYTF	TGTGCCAGCAACCGAGGCGGTCCTAACTATGGCTACACCTTC
TRBV7-2	-	TRBJ2-7	-	CASSYELTYEQYF	TGTGCCAGCAGCTACGAGTTAACCTACGAGCAGTACTTC
TRBV19	-	TRBJ2-1	-	CASSIDYRGGEQFF	TGTGCCAGTAGTATAGATTACCGTGGAGGTGAGCAGTTCTTC
TRBV18	-	TRBJ2-5	-	CASSRNGETQYF	TGTGCCAGCTCACGAAACGGGGAGACCCAGTACTTC
TRBV10-3	-	TRBJ2-2	TRBD2	CAISESLAGLTGELFF	TGTGCCATCAGTGAGTCGTTAGCGGGTCTGACCGGGGAGCTGTTTTTT
TRBV9	once	TRBJ2-1	TRBD1	CASSVWTGGGDEQFF	TGTGCCAGCAGCGTTTGGACAGGGGGAGGAGACGAGCAGTTCTTC
TRBV5-1	-	TRBJ2-4	-	CASSPESGITEYIQYF	TGCGCCAGCAGCCCTGAAAGCGGAATAACGGAGTACATTCAGTACTTC
TRBV7-9	-	TRBJ1-2	TRBD1	CASSYRTGGIDGYTF	TGTGCCAGCAGCTACCGGACAGGGGGGATTGACGGCTACACCTTC
TRBV7-9	-	TRBJ1-5	-	CASSRAGQPQHF	TGTGCCAGCAGCCGAGCAGGCCAGCCCCAGCATTTT
TRBV30	-	TRBJ2-7	-	CATQRDTNYEQYF	TGTGCAACCCAACGGGACACGAACTACGAGCAGTACTTC
TRBV6-5	once	TRBJ2-1	TRBD2	CASAIGGGYNEQFF	TGTGCCAGCGCAATCGGCGGGGGGTACAATGAGCAGTTCTTC
TRBV14	-	TRBJ1-2	-	CASSHSGYGYTF	TGTGCCAGCAGCCATTCAGGGTATGGCTACACCTTC
TRBV11-2	-	TRBJ2-1	-	CASSLTGTDEQFF	TGTGCCAGCAGCTTAACAGGGACGGATGAGCAGTTCTTC
TRBV29-1	-	TRBJ2-1	TRBD2	CSTTGTSGIEQFF	TGCAGCACCACCGGGACTAGCGGGATTGAGCAGTTCTTC
TRBV19	-	TRBJ1-5	-	CASSTQVGRATPGDQPQHF	TGTGCCAGTAGTACGCAAGTTGGCAGGGCCACACCGGGTGATCAGCCCCAGCATTTT
TRBV30	-	TRBJ2-7	TRBD2	CAWSVPSGRAYEQYF	TGTGCCTGGAGTGTACCTAGCGGGAGGGCCTACGAGCAGTACTTC
TRBV6-1	-	TRBJ2-7	-	CASSKDSLSYEQYF	TGTGCCAGCAGTAAAGACAGTTTGTCCTACGAGCAGTACTTC
TRBV5-8	-	TRBJ2-3	-	CASSLESGTRTDTQYF	TGTGCCAGCAGCTTGGAATCGGGGACTCGCACAGATACGCAGTATTTT
TRBV6-6	-	TRBJ2-7	-	CASSYPGQSSYEQYF	TGTGCCAGCAGTTACCCAGGGCAGAGCTCCTACGAGCAGTACTTC
TRBV28	-	TRBJ1-2	-	CASSLSGLENGYTF	TGTGCCAGCAGTTTATCAGGGTTGGAGAATGGCTACACCTTC
TRBV10-3	-	TRBJ2-3	TRBD2	CAISETSGLTDTQYF	TGTGCCATCAGCGAGACTAGCGGGCTCACAGATACGCAGTATTTT
TRBV13	-	TRBJ2-2	-	CASSRGQNLNTGELFF	TGTGCCAGCAGCCGCGGACAGAACCTCAACACCGGGGAGCTGTTTTTT
TRBV11-3	-	TRBJ2-1	-	CASSSTGIEQFF	TGTGCCAGCAGCTCGACAGGAATTGAGCAGTTCTTC
TRBV28	-	TRBJ2-7	TRBD2	CASRGAGLVYEQYF	TGTGCCAGCAGGGGAGCGGGATTGGTCTACGAGCAGTACTTC
TRBV28	once	TRBJ2-1	TRBD2	CASRSSGRANEQFF	TGTGCCAGCAGATCTAGCGGGAGGGCGAATGAGCAGTTCTTC
TRBV27	once	TRBJ2-4	TRBD2	CASSLLAGTNIQYF	TGTGCCAGCAGTTTACTAGCGGGAACAAACATTCAGTACTTC
TRBV6-5	-	TRBJ1-2	-	CASSPQGRYGYTF	TGTGCCAGCAGTCCACAGGGACGGTATGGCTACACCTTC
TRBV30	-	TRBJ2-3	TRBD1	CAWSYAGTGNSDTQYF	TGTGCCTGGAGTTATGCCGGGACAGGAAATTCAGATACGCAGTATTTT